Listed below are T cell receptor beta chains from one sample, sequenced in a study of cytomegalovirus exposure and HLA in healthy donors. Profiled with immunoSEQ multiplex PCR; TCRdb holds only in-frame clones, not every one. The profile shows 90,000 to 150,000 clones, around 77% of them singletons. Sample: PBMCs. These receptors all come from a human donor in good health. CDR3s include the opening cysteine and the closing phenylalanine or tryptophan. D genes are given only for firm matches. Clone size, where shown, is once, few, many, or a class for clones that have expanded.

>once|.|TRBV29-1|TRBJ2-4
CSVGWGGTAKNIQYF
TGCAGCGTGGGGTGGGGGGGCACAGCCAAAAACATTCAGTACTTC
>.|TRBD1|TRBV28|TRBJ1-3
CASSWTGYGNTIYF
TGTGCCAGCAGCTGGACAGGGTATGGAAACACCATATATTTT
>few|.|TRBV9|TRBJ2-3
CASSPGGATDTQYF
TGTGCCAGCAGCCCCGGGGGAGCCACAGATACGCAGTATTTT
>.|TRBD1|TRBV18|TRBJ1-1
CASSPPRTGEAFF
TGTGCCAGCTCACCACCTAGGACAGGGGAAGCTTTCTTT
>few|.|TRBV14|TRBJ2-1
CASSRRVEQFF
TGTGCCAGCAGCCGGCGGGTAGAGCAGTTCTTC
>.|TRBD1|TRBV18|TRBJ2-7
CASSPGQGGEQYF
TGTGCCAGCTCACCAGGACAGGGTGGAGAGCAGTACTTC
>.|TRBD1|TRBV5-6|TRBJ1-2
CASSRTGGSDYGYTF
TGTGCCAGCAGCCGAACAGGGGGCAGTGACTATGGCTACACCTTC
>.|.|TRBV19|TRBJ1-5
CASSIADSSNQPQHF
TGTGCCAGTAGTATCGCAGACAGTAGCAATCAGCCCCAGCATTTT
>.|TRBD2|TRBV5-1|TRBJ2-1
CASSFPGAGNNEQFF
TGCGCCAGCAGCTTTCCGGGAGCGGGAAACAATGAGCAGTTCTTC
>few|TRBD2|TRBV9|TRBJ2-2
CASSARTSGNTGELFF
TGTGCCAGCAGCGCCCGGACTAGCGGCAACACCGGGGAGCTGTTTTTT
>.|TRBD1|TRBV7-9|TRBJ2-1
CASSIGQGVSYNEQFF
TGTGCCAGCAGCATAGGACAGGGAGTCTCCTACAATGAGCAGTTCTTC
>.|TRBD2|TRBV4-2|TRBJ2-1
CASSQGLADYNEQFF
TGTGCCAGCAGCCAAGGGCTAGCGGACTACAATGAGCAGTTCTTC
>.|.|TRBV6-1|TRBJ2-7
CASTKVDRFLYEQYF
TGTGCCAGCACTAAGGTGGACAGATTCCTTTACGAGCAGTACTTC
>few|TRBD2|TRBV30|TRBJ2-1
CAWTSGYNEQFF
TGTGCCTGGACTAGCGGGTACAATGAGCAGTTCTTC
>.|.|TRBV2|TRBJ1-5
CASSEGASNQPQHF
TGTGCCAGCAGTGAAGGGGCGAGCAATCAGCCCCAGCATTTT
>.|.|TRBV28|TRBJ2-7
CASSFGQNEQYF
TGTGCCAGCAGTTTCGGACAGAACGAGCAGTACTTC
>.|TRBD1|TRBV2|TRBJ1-2
CASSGGQGNNYGYTF
TGTGCCAGCAGCGGAGGACAGGGGAACAACTATGGCTACACCTTC
>once|TRBD2|TRBV9|TRBJ2-5
CASSVAGTSGSKTQYF
TGTGCCAGCAGCGTAGCAGGGACTAGCGGTTCGAAGACCCAGTACTTC
>.|TRBD2|TRBV9|TRBJ2-3
CASSPLAGDVGTDTQYF
TGTGCCAGCAGCCCTTTAGCGGGAGATGTTGGCACAGATACGCAGTATTTT
>once|.|TRBV7-2|TRBJ1-1
CASIPLPEAGPNTEAFF
TGTGCCAGCATCCCCTTACCCGAGGCCGGCCCAAACACTGAAGCTTTCTTT
>.|TRBD1|TRBV19|TRBJ2-7
CASSPTGQGNEQYF
TGTGCCAGTAGTCCTACGGGACAGGGCAACGAGCAGTACTTC
>once|.|TRBV6-5|TRBJ1-1
CASSYASYTEAFF
TGTGCCAGCAGTTACGCGAGCTACACTGAAGCTTTCTTT
>.|TRBD1|TRBV5-6|TRBJ1-5
CASSSGDRGSLRNQPQHF
TGTGCCAGCAGCTCTGGGGACAGGGGGTCTCTGAGGAATCAGCCCCAGCATTTT